The 2 T cell receptor beta chains listed next were all sequenced from one sample in a study of cytomegalovirus exposure and HLA in healthy donors. The primer mix had 60 Vbeta and 13 Jbeta primers. Only in-frame clones appear in the TCRdb table, and some are missing; sequencing was by immunoSEQ multiplex PCR. The data hold over 85,000 clones, with around 81% observed a single time. The material sequenced was PBMCs. These receptors were obtained from a man aged 40-50 years in good health and CMV-seropositive.

The V gene is TRBV6-6, the J gene TRBJ2-2, with D possibly TRBD2 on 5 matching bases. Germline assignment: CDR1 MNHNY and CDR2 SVGAGI (reference sequence). This CDR3 is built from 16 residues. Trimming took off 2 bases at V and 2 bases at J, with 12 bases between the two ends. CDR3 bases: TGTGCCAGCAGTTACCTCGGACGGGATAACACCGGGGAGCTGTTTTTT. Amino acids: CASSYLGRDNTGELFF.

V and J are TRBV5-1 and TRBJ2-7; the match to TRBD1 covers 7 bases. The CDR3 loop spans 14 amino acids. Germline V CDR1 and CDR2: SGHRS, YFSETQ. J gave up 5 bases and V 4 bases, and 9 bases lay outside the gene matches. The CDR3 is CASSPYRGDDEQYF. Here the CDR3 DNA reads TGCGCCAGCAGCCCATACAGGGGTGACGACGAGCAGTACTTC.